This T cell receptor beta chain is drawn from a study of blood T cell repertoires in COVID-19. Overall study: The samples span acute and convalescent COVID-19 from the United States, Italy and Spain. The analysed material was cDNA or gDNA that came from T cells, B-cell-depleted T cells, or PBMCs.

Deletions cut 1 base from V and 1 base from J, with 10 bases between. Germline CDR1 and CDR2: MGHRA and YSYEKL. The length of the CDR3 is 15 residues. This clone showed up just once. As handled by the study authors: Estimated nucleated cell counts came from reference gene primer amplification. Generated by immunoSEQ multiplex PCR, the TCRdb table keeps only in-frame clones and is missing some. The V and J calls and clone size were taken over from that table, and D and trimming were inferred from the DNA. This sample has approximately 140,000 clones, with 85% to 90% found just once. The chain links TRBV4-1 to TRBJ1-1; tentative D call: TRBD1 (6 bases). The receptor was derived from a man at least 80 years old with acute or convalescent COVID-19. The sequenced material came from peripheral blood. The CDR3 DNA reads TGCGCCAGCAGCCAAGGACAGGTATCGAACACTGAAGCTTTCTTT. Translation gives CASSQGQVSNTEAFF.